This T cell receptor beta chain was captured by sequencing in a study of shared clonotypes between healthy human individuals. The study ran the assay at deep level. Assay used: immunoSEQ multiplex PCR; TCRdb lists only in-frame clones, some missing. The repertoire consists of about 680,000 clones, with over 65% occurring once and the leading ten covering about 1.7%. Germline CDR1 reads LGHNA; CDR2 reads YNFKEQ. The V and J ends lost 7 bases and 6 bases, in that order; junction bases with no gene match: 13. The CDR3 is 15 residues long. Sequencing input: memory CD4+ T cells sorted from blood. Subset denoted: CD45RA-negative fraction. The chain employs TRBV4-2 and TRBJ2-7; the match to TRBD2 covers 9 bases. The origin of this receptor is a woman aged 25 to 39 in good health. Written as DNA, the CDR3 is TGTGCCAGCAAGATCCGGGTTAGCGGGAGATCCGAGCAGTACTTC. Its translation: CASKIRVSGRSEQYF.